This T cell receptor (beta chain) appears in the sequencing data of a study of blood T cell repertoires in COVID-19. Study-level information: Cohort 3 donors counted as recovered after two negative PCRs, clearance, or resolved symptoms. COVID-19 samples, acute and convalescent, were from the United States, Italy and Spain.

From germline, CDR1 is ENHRY and CDR2 SYGVKD. The CDR3 extends over 14 amino acids. Between the trimmed V and J ends, which lost 0 bases and 4 bases, there was a span of 8 bases. Generated by immunoSEQ multiplex PCR, the TCRdb table keeps only in-frame clones and is missing some. The table has some 330,000 clones, 80% to 90% seen once; the top ten hold 1.9%. Participants were aged about 18 to 89 years from approximately 23 US areas. Clinical history reported by participants formed the basis on which cohorts were assigned. The TCR originated in a middle-aged man in a cohort exposed to, infected with or recovered from COVID-19 (not recorded which). The sequenced sample was PBMCs or T cells enriched from blood (not recorded which). This chain connects TRBV10-3 to TRBJ2-3; D uncertain. CDR3 DNA: TGTGCCATCAGTGAGTCAGGCCAGGCAGATACGCAGTATTTT. Amino acid sequence: CAISESGQADTQYF.